Below, one T cell receptor (beta chain) is given with its context. Symptom resolution, clearance, or two negative PCRs marked the recovered donors of Cohort 3. The sample belongs to a study of blood T cell repertoires in COVID-19. Study-wide background: COVID-19 samples collected from the United States, Italy and Spain covered acute and convalescent phases. Sources were T cells, B-cell-depleted T cells, or PBMCs; the material itself was cDNA or gDNA.

In the authors' workflow: Amplifying reference gene primers gave estimates of nucleated cell counts. TCRdb's copy holds only in-frame clones and misses some; the assay was immunoSEQ multiplex PCR. V and J calls and clone size are as listed in that table; D and trimming were resolved from the DNA. The data contain roughly 200,000 clones, approximately 85% of them seen just once; the ten biggest clones take up roughly 6%. Germline V gives CDR1 SGDLS, CDR2 YYNGEE. Trimming removed 2 bases from V and 7 bases from J; junction bases left unmatched: 8. The CDR3 has 15 amino acids. This receptor was obtained from a man aged 35-49 years who had recovered from COVID-19. Source material: PBMCs or T cells enriched from blood (not recorded which). The chain combines TRBV9 with TRBJ1-2; 10 bases fit TRBD1. CDR3 residues: CASSVRSTGGSGYTF. CDR3 nucleotide sequence: TGTGCCAGCAGCGTCAGGTCGACAGGGGGCTCTGGCTACACCTTC.